This section outlines one T cell receptor beta chain sequence together with its context. Antigen unknown. The repertoire was sequenced with immunoSEQ multiplex PCR; TCRdb's copy has only in-frame clones and lacks some. This sample has about 360,000 clones; 86% occur once, and the top ten carry approximately 0.86%. This sample is part of a study of cytomegalovirus exposure and HLA in healthy donors. Study-wide points: There were fewer than 200 TCR beta chains listed as cytomegalovirus-associated. There were some public TCRs occurring in many donors, but most TCR sequences were rare.

V was pared by 3 bases and J by 4 bases, with 12 bases between. The CDR3 covers 14 residues. Germline assignment: CDR1 LNHDA and CDR2 SQIVND (reference sequence). The sequencing sample was made of PBMCs. This rearrangement joins TRBV19 to TRBJ1-2; D uncertain. This receptor was taken from a woman between 18 and 29 years old in good health and CMV-seronegative. The CDR3 protein is CASSIPGKGYGYTF. CDR3 sequence (DNA): TGTGCCAGTAGTATCCCCGGGAAAGGCTATGGCTACACCTTC.